This T cell receptor beta chain was profiled in a study of long-term antiretroviral therapy in people with HIV (dated by TCRdb to between 2020 and 2023). The study in broad terms: The earliest samples were collected about a decade before the 2015 WHO recommendation for immediate ART, when ART was typically delayed until CD4 counts fell. A retrospective serial study tested whether changes in peripheral blood TRB repertoire composition and diversity were associated with ART initiation and durable HIV suppression. A total of around 190 cryopreserved PBMC samples came from 30 adults with confirmed HIV infection and were collected serially over a mean of about six years (range 1-12). Eleven of the 30 participants with HIV were female. No cross-contamination during QIAcube processing turned up in test extractions that ran a monoclonal T-cell line alongside 33 polyclonal samples.

The immunoSEQ hsTCRB v3.0 assay was used at survey level resolution to sequence the TRB variable region. TRB sequencing targeted a depth of about 40,000-55,000 T-cell genomes per sample. Pooled TRB libraries were sequenced on an Illumina MiSeq with a v3 150-cycle kit. In the source study's methods: Analysis of repertoires was carried out in R inside a reproducible Nextflow workflow spanning QC, data transformation and analysis. LymphoSeq2, an R package for AIRR-Seq data exploration, was used to implement custom analyses. Four samples that yielded fewer than 5000 total TRB sequences were excluded, so that approximately 170 HIV repertoires were analyzed. Of the roughly 190 retained HIV repertoires, over 55 were collected before and around 130 after ART initiation. Repertoires were downsampled to 5000 TRB nucleotide sequences, and summary statistics were averaged over 100 downsampling iterations. Only TRB sequences with CDR3 regions of at least seven amino acids were retained for analysis. Two measures captured diversity: a Shannon entropy-derived clonality score and the Gini coefficient. In the repertoire networks, any two of the top 5000 CDR3 amino acid sequences were connected whenever the two sequences differed by an edit distance of one. GLIPH2 predicted antigen specificity groups and MHC restriction for TRB CDR3 amino acid sequences. To flag known associations with CMV, EBV, HIV or tissue antigens, CDR3 amino acid sequences were compared against VDJdb and McPAS-TCR. Pre-ART, post-ART and control groups were compared with Wilcoxon signed-rank tests and Holm-Bonferroni correction. As stored in TCRdb, this immuneACCESS dataset retains in-frame rearrangements with V and J assigned. A fraction of the clones does not appear; measured against another copy, unresolved V genes explain less than half of the discrepancy, and the remainder lacks a known reason. V, J and clone size were drawn from that table, and D and trimming were deduced from the DNA. In all, the sample holds more than 20,000 clones, and about four fifths of those were seen once. More than 15% of the sample goes to the ten largest clones.

On the study overall, not on this receptor specifically: A significant increase in TRB diversity was found to be associated with ART initiation, although TRB diversity was observed to remain significantly below that of transplant donor controls even after long-term ART. The samples were dated from about 2003 to 2017, and the ART regimens that were used may be less effective than current ART regimens. Inferences about post-ART repertoire changes were limited because no data were available on ART adherence, viral resistance or therapy changes. Because PBMC availability was limited, only the TCR beta chain was sequenced, with no alpha chain pairing. Expanded TRB clones identified before ART initiation dominated the repertoire across all time points, though the dominance fluctuated and decreased in many PLHIV after ART. Unsorted PBMC were profiled instead of sorted CD4+ and CD8+ T cells because pre-ART samples had limited cell numbers. CDR3 length ranges in HIV repertoires were narrower than in controls, and network structure suggested an antigen-experienced repertoire with only a slight naive shift after ART.

CDR1 and CDR2 were assigned from the germline V gene as SGDLS and YYNGEE. The CDR3 runs 16 residues from the cysteine to the phenylalanine. The only DNA kept is the CDR3, 48 bases in frame from the first base. Germline trimming amounts to 0 bases on V and 1 base on J, with 4 as the count of junction bases outside the gene matches. Inclusion was restricted to participants for whom at least one PBMC sample before ART initiation and at least two post-ART samples were available. Treatment was received in the United States of America by all participants with HIV. Before DNA extraction, cryopreserved samples of 1-10 million PBMC were thawed and washed. At the time of the earliest PBMC sample, participants with HIV were aged between about 20 and 55 years. PBMC samples were contributed by each participant from 1-4 timepoints before ART initiation and 2-8 timepoints after ART initiation, with a median of 7 samples. For every participant, serial HIV viral load, CD4+ T-cell count, ART history and demographic data were obtained. Using a Qiagen kit on a QIAcube, genomic DNA was extracted from unsorted PBMC, with samples processed in batches of 12.

Of note for this clone: Its antigen remains undetermined. No much larger clone is present one base from it, and per-base qualities are unavailable. This sample includes further DNA sequences coding for the same CDR3.

The TCR originated in a young woman with HIV. The chain is assembled from TRBV9 and TRBJ2-1; TRBD1 lines up with 7 middle nucleotides. Sequencing was performed on unsorted PBMCs, taken at the start of antiretroviral therapy, before treatment. Here the CDR3 is given as CASSVGLRGSYNEQFF. The DNA is as follows: TGTGCCAGCAGCGTAGGACTCAGGGGGTCCTACAATGAGCAGTTCTTC.